This T cell receptor (beta chain) is from a study of blood T cell repertoires in COVID-19. Each recovered donor of Cohort 3 presented with two negative PCRs, clearance, or symptom resolution. The CDR3 extends over 14 amino acids. Germline assignment: CDR1 SGHRS and CDR2 YFSETQ. The ends lost 4 bases at V and 9 bases at J; junction bases unmatched: 10. Per the original methods: Reference gene primer amplification gave nucleated cell count estimates. The data were produced by immunoSEQ multiplex PCR, yet TCRdb's version contains in-frame clones alone and is incomplete. V and J calls and clone size are given by that table; D and trimming were obtained from the DNA. The sample carries 180,000 or so clones, 80% to 85% recorded once.

This receptor was obtained from a woman aged 60-75 years who had recovered from COVID-19. The sample was PBMCs or T cells enriched from blood (not recorded which). The J gene is TRBJ2-1, the V gene TRBV5-1; 7 bases map to TRBD2. This chain's CDR3 is CASSPAASGPEQFF. CDR3 nucleotides: TGCGCCAGCAGCCCCGCGGCTAGCGGTCCTGAGCAGTTCTTC.